The 5 T cell receptor beta chains below were found in one sample sequenced in a study of type 1 and type 2 diabetes patients. The PCR template was genomic DNA. The TCR beta CDR3 region was amplified using 30 forward and 13 reverse primers. Each CDR3 protein is one row after TCRdb ran MiXCR on the multiplex PCR reads. The sample consists of about 290,000 distinct CDR3 sequences, roughly 48% of them appearing once. Sequenced sample: peripheral blood mononuclear cells (PBMCs). These receptors all stem from a man aged 18-30 years with type 2 diabetes.

The chain has TRBV10-3 and TRBJ2-7; D is uncertain. The CDR3 covers 14 residues. The V gene's germline CDR1 is ENHRY and CDR2 SYGVKD. V was trimmed by 10 bases and J by 6 bases, leaving 22 bases between them. The CDR3 DNA follows: TGTGCCAGCAGCGTAGACCTCGAGGATCCCGAGCAGTACTTC. This encodes CASSVDLEDPEQYF.

This clonotype was observed a handful of times. The V gene is TRBV19, the J gene TRBJ1-1; 7 nucleotides match TRBD1. This CDR3 is built from 15 residues. V shed 5 bases and J 9 bases; nucleotides not matched to a gene: 15. Germline loops: CDR1 LNHDA, CDR2 SQIVND (reference sequence). CDR3 nucleotides: TGTGCCAGTAGTCCAATTGACAGGGAAGGGACTAAAGCTTTCTTT. Encoded protein: CASSPIDREGTKAFF.

The genes are TRBV11-2 and TRBJ1-2, with D possibly matching TRBD1 (5 bases). The germline CDR1 and CDR2 sequences are SGHAT and FQNNGV. The CDR3 loop spans 14 amino acids. Deletions cut 3 bases from V and 8 bases from J, with 16 bases between. The CDR3, as DNA: TGTGCCAGCAGCTTTTCGGGGGGAGGGAACGGCTACACCTTC. Its protein product is CASSFSGGGNGYTF.

The V gene is TRBV6-5, the J gene TRBJ1-4; weak D call: TRBD1 (5 bases). The V end was cut by 4 bases, the J end by 8 bases, with 11 bases between. The V gene's germline CDR1 is MNHEY and CDR2 SVGAGI. This CDR3 is built from 13 residues. The chain's CDR3 is CASSFRGAEKLFF. Here the CDR3 DNA reads TGTGCCAGCAGTTTCCGAGGGGCGGAAAAACTGTTTTTT.

The chain has TRBV27 and TRBJ2-7, with 7 bases aligning to TRBD2. The CDR3 is 11 residues long. Trimming cost V 10 bases and J 3 bases; bases outside gene matches: 3. Germline values: CDR1 MNHEY, CDR2 SMNVEV (reference sequence). CDR3 sequence (DNA): TGTGCCACCGGCGGGGGCTACGAGCAGTACTTC. Its protein is CATGGGYEQYF.